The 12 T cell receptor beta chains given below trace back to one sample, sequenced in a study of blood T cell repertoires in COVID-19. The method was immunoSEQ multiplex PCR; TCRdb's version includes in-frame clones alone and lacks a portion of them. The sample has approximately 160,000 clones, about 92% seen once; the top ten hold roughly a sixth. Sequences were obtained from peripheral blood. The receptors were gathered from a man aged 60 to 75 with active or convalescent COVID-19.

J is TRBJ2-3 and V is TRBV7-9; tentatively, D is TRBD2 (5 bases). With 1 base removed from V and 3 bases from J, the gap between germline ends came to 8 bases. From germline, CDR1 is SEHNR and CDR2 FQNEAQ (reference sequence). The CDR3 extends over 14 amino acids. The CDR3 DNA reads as TGTGCCAGCAGCTTAGTTTCGGGAACAGATACGCAGTATTTT. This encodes CASSLVSGTDTQYF.

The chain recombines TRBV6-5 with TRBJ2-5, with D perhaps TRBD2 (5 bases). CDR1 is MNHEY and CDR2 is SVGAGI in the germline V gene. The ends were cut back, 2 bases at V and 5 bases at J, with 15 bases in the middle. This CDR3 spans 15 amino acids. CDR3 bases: TGTGCCAGCAGTTACAGCGGAGTAGGTTGGGAGACCCAGTACTTC. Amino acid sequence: CASSYSGVGWETQYF.

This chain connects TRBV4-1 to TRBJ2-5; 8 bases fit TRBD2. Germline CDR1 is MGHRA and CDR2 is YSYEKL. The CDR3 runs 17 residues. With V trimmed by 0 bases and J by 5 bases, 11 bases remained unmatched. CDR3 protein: CASSQDRGSGIGETQYF. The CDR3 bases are TGCGCCAGCAGCCAAGATCGCGGTAGCGGGATAGGTGAGACCCAGTACTTC.

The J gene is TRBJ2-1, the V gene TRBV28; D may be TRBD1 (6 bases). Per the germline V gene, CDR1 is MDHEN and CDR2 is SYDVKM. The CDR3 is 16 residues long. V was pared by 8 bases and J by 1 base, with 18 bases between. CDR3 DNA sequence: TGTGCCAGCCACGCAACAGGGACCCTTTCCTACAATGAGCAGTTCTTC. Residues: CASHATGTLSYNEQFF.

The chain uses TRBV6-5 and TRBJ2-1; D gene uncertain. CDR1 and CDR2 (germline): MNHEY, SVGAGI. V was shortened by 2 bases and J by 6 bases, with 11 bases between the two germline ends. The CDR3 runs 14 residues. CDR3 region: CASSYEFSGNEQFF. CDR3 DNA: TGTGCCAGCAGTTACGAGTTTAGTGGCAATGAGCAGTTCTTC.

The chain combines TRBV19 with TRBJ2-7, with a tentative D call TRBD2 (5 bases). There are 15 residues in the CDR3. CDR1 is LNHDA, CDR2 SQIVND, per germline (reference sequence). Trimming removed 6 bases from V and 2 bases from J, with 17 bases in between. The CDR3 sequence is CASRPRADLTYEQYF. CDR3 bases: TGTGCCAGTAGACCCAGAGCGGACCTGACCTACGAGCAGTACTTC.

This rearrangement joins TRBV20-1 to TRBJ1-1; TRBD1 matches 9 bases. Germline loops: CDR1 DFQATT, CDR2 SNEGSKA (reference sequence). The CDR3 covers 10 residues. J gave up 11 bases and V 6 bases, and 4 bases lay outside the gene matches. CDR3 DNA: TGCAGTGCGAGGGACAGGGAGGCTTTCTTT. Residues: CSARDREAFF.

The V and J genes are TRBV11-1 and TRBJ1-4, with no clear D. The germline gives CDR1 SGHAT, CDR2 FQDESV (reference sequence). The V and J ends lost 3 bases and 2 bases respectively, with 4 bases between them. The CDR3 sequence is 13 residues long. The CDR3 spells CASSFGTNEKLFF. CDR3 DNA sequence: TGTGCCAGCAGCTTCGGGACTAATGAAAAACTGTTTTTT.

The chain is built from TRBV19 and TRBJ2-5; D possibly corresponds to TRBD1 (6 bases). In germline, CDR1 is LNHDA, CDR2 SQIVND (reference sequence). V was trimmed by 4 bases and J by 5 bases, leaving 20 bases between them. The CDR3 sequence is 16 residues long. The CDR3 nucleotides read TGTGCCAGTAGTACTCGATGGCAGGGGCGTTCGGAGACCCAGTACTTC. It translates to CASSTRWQGRSETQYF.

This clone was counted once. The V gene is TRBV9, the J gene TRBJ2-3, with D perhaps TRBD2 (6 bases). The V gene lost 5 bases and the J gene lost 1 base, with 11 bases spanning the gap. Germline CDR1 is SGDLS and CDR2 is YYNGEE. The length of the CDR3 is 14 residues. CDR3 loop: CASRNSGGTDTQYF. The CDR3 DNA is TGTGCCAGCAGAAATAGCGGAGGCACAGATACGCAGTATTTT.

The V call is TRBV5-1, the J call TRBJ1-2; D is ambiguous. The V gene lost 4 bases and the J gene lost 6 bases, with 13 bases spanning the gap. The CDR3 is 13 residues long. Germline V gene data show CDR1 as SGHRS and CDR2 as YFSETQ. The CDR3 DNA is TGCGCCAGCAGCCCGTCCGGGGAGGATGGCTACACCTTC. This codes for CASSPSGEDGYTF. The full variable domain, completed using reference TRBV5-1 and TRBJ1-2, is KAGVTQTPRYLIKTRGQQVTLSCSPISGHRSVSWYQQTPGQGLQFLFEYFSETQRNKGNFPGRFSGRQFSNSRSEMNVSTLELGDSALYLCASSPSGEDGYTFGSGTRLTVV.

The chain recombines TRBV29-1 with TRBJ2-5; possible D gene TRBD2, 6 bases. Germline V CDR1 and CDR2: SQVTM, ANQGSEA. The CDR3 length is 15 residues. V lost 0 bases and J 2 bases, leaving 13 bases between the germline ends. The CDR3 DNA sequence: TGCAGCGTTGAAGATGAGGGGCTAGCGCAAGAGACCCAGTACTTC. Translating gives CSVEDEGLAQETQYF. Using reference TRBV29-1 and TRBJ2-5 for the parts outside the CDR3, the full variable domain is SAVISQKPSRDICQRGTSLTIQCQVDSQVTMMFWYRQQPGQSLTLIATANQGSEATYESGFVIDKFPISRPNLTFSTLTVSNMSPEDSSIYLCSVEDEGLAQETQYFGPGTRLLVL.